This TCR beta chain was identified during a study of preoperative IRX-2 immunotherapy in early breast cancer. Noted treatment: preoperative locoregional IRX-2 cytokine immunotherapy. The table came from immunoSEQ multiplex PCR; TCRdb's copy has only in-frame clones and leaves some out. Of 90,000 to 100,000 clones listed, roughly 89% are singletons. V dropped 0 bases and J dropped 1 base, with 10 bases sitting between them. This CDR3 comprises 15 residues. The V gene's germline CDR1 is SGHRS and CDR2 YFSETQ. This sequence originates from a human donor with breast cancer. The V gene is TRBV5-1, the J gene TRBJ1-1; the D gene is possibly TRBD1 (5 bases). The source was tumor tissue, collected after IRX-2 immunotherapy. The CDR3 is CASSLGGFGNTEAFF. Written as DNA, the CDR3 is TGCGCCAGCAGCTTGGGGGGGTTCGGGAACACTGAAGCTTTCTTT.